This passage covers 7 T cell receptor beta chains from one sample sequenced in a study of vaccination and CD4 T cells after COVID-19. Treatment described: roughly ten-day PBMC culture with coronavirus spike peptide pools or control peptides (ViraFEST assay). Once obtained from cultured CD4+ T cells, the DNA was sequenced using the Oncomine TCR Beta short-read assay. TCRdb independently ran MiXCR on the PCR reads; one entry per CDR3 protein. The sample shows about 21,000 distinct CDR3 sequences, less than 60% of them seen only once. For these receptors, no antigen is known. The specimen was CD4+ T cells from blood, cultured in vitro. These receptors were collected from a human donor who had recovered from COVID-19.

In its sample, this clonotype was seen a few times. V is TRBV7-2 and J is TRBJ1-2; 7 bases match TRBD1. Looked up from germline, CDR1 is SGHTA and CDR2 is FQGNSA. V trimming: 5 bases; J trimming: 1 base; junction bases outside the gene matches: 7. The CDR3 has 15 amino acids. The CDR3 loop is CASSLQGRFNYGYTF. Here the CDR3 DNA reads TGTGCCAGCAGCCTACAGGGGCGCTTTAACTATGGCTACACCTTC.

The rearrangement links TRBV6-5 to TRBJ2-7, with 9 bases aligning to TRBD1. This CDR3 has 13 amino acids. With V trimmed by 3 bases and J by 7 bases, 4 bases remained unmatched. Germline loops: CDR1 MNHEY, CDR2 SVGAGI. CDR3 residues: CASSYGQGWEQYF. The CDR3 DNA follows: TGTGCCAGCAGTTATGGACAGGGGTGGGAGCAGTACTTC.

The rearrangement uses TRBV20-1 and TRBJ2-1, with D hard to call. The CDR3 runs to 12 residues. Looked up from germline, CDR1 is DFQATT and CDR2 is SNEGSKA (reference sequence). Between the trimmed V and J ends, which lost 6 bases and 0 bases, there was a span of 6 bases. The CDR3, as DNA: TGCAGTGCGGCTAGCTCCTACAATGAGCAGTTCTTC. Protein sequence: CSAASSYNEQFF.

This clonotype was recorded once. The chain links TRBV28 to TRBJ2-7, with D possibly matching TRBD2 (5 bases). Germline-derived CDR1 and CDR2 are MDHEN and SYDVKM. The CDR3 length is 16 residues. V was pared by 2 bases and J by 2 bases, with 16 bases between. CDR3 protein: CASSLAATTSAYEQYF. The CDR3 region has the DNA TGTGCCAGCAGTTTAGCGGCGACTACCTCTGCCTACGAGCAGTACTTC. The full variable domain, completed using reference TRBV28 and TRBJ2-7, is DVKVTQSSRYLVKRTGEKVFLECVQDMDHENMFWYRQDPGLGLRLIYFSYDVKMKEKGDIPEGYSVSREKKERFSLILESASTNQTSMYLCASSLAATTSAYEQYFGPGTRLTVT.

The J gene is TRBJ2-7, the V gene TRBV7-4; the D is unclear. V lost 5 bases to trimming and J lost 4 bases, with 12 bases between them. The CDR3 length is 13 residues. Per the germline V gene, CDR1 is SGHVT and CDR2 is SQSDAQ. CDR3 in DNA: TGTGCCAGCAGCCCACCCACGGATTACGAGCAGTACTTC. Translating gives CASSPPTDYEQYF.

The chain links TRBV6-1 to TRBJ1-1; tentative D call: TRBD1 (5 bases). This CDR3 contains 13 residues. Trimming removed 4 bases at V and 6 bases at J, with 12 bases between. The V gene's germline CDR1 is MNHNS and CDR2 SASEGT. CDR3 nucleotides: TGTGCCAGCAGTGCCCTGGACAAGCCTGAAGCTTTCTTT. Its protein product is CASSALDKPEAFF.

The chain is built from TRBV5-1 and TRBJ1-2; tentative D call: TRBD1 (5 bases). The germline gives CDR1 SGHRS, CDR2 YFSETQ. The V and J ends lost 0 bases and 2 bases respectively, with 8 bases between them. The CDR3 runs 14 residues. CDR3 region: CASSLGQSNYGYTF. As DNA, the CDR3 is TGCGCCAGCAGCTTGGGACAGTCCAACTATGGCTACACCTTC.